The rows below give T cell receptor beta chains drawn from one sample of a study of blood T cell repertoires in COVID-19. The data were produced by immunoSEQ multiplex PCR, yet TCRdb's version contains in-frame clones alone and is incomplete. The repertoire holds roughly 170,000 clones, with less than 85% as singletons. The specimen sequenced was PBMCs or T cells enriched from blood (not recorded which). These receptors were taken from a woman between 45 and 65 years old who had recovered from COVID-19. The CDR3 runs from the conserved cysteine through the conserved F or W. A D gene is named only where the DNA matches it firmly. Only part of the rows carry a size: once, few, many, or a class if the clone is expanded.

j_call: TRBJ1-2
clone_size: -
v_call: TRBV19
d_call: TRBD1
cdr3_nt: TGTGCCAGTAGTCCCCGATCGCTCCGGGACAGGGGACTAGGGACCTTC
cdr3_aa: CASSPRSLRDRGLGTF

j_call: TRBJ1-1
clone_size: -
v_call: TRBV7-2
d_call: TRBD1
cdr3_nt: TGTGCCAGCAGCTTAGCTACAGGGGTCGCTTTCTTT
cdr3_aa: CASSLATGVAFF

j_call: TRBJ1-1
clone_size: -
v_call: TRBV27
d_call: TRBD1
cdr3_nt: TGTGCCAGCAGACCGCAGGGGGCCTGGGAAGCTTTCTTT
cdr3_aa: CASRPQGAWEAFF

j_call: TRBJ2-2
clone_size: once
v_call: TRBV24-1
d_call: -
cdr3_nt: TGTGCCACCAGTGATCCACTTACGAACACCGGGGAGCTGTTTTTT
cdr3_aa: CATSDPLTNTGELFF

j_call: TRBJ2-4
clone_size: -
v_call: TRBV15
d_call: -
cdr3_nt: TGTGCCACCAGCAGAGATTCTCGGGGGACTCGATATGACATTCAGTACTTC
cdr3_aa: CATSRDSRGTRYDIQYF

j_call: TRBJ1-4
clone_size: -
v_call: TRBV30
d_call: TRBD1
cdr3_nt: TGTGCCTGGAGTCATCTGGGACAGGGTTGGGGAGAAAAACTGTTTTTT
cdr3_aa: CAWSHLGQGWGEKLFF

j_call: TRBJ1-2
clone_size: -
v_call: TRBV19
d_call: -
cdr3_nt: TGTGCCAGTAGTATAGGTGCGGGAAGGAGGGATGACTATGGCTACACCTTC
cdr3_aa: CASSIGAGRRDDYGYTF

j_call: TRBJ2-3
clone_size: -
v_call: TRBV15
d_call: -
cdr3_nt: TGTGCCACCAACACCCCCCAGTCCACAGATACGCAGTATTTT
cdr3_aa: CATNTPQSTDTQYF

j_call: TRBJ2-3
clone_size: -
v_call: TRBV5-1
d_call: -
cdr3_nt: TGCGCCAGCAGCTTGGACGGGTCCGAAGATACGCAGTATTTT
cdr3_aa: CASSLDGSEDTQYF

j_call: TRBJ2-5
clone_size: -
v_call: TRBV6-2/TRBV6-3
d_call: TRBD2
cdr3_nt: TGTGCCAGCAGTCCCGGGGTAGCGGGAGTATCTCAAGAGACCCAGTACTTC
cdr3_aa: CASSPGVAGVSQETQYF

j_call: TRBJ1-3
clone_size: -
v_call: TRBV14
d_call: TRBD1
cdr3_nt: TGTGCCAGCAGCCCGACAGGGACCCCTGGAAACACCATATATTTT
cdr3_aa: CASSPTGTPGNTIYF

j_call: TRBJ1-2
clone_size: -
v_call: TRBV10-3
d_call: -
cdr3_nt: TGTGCCATCAGTGAGTCAGGGGGATTCTTGAACTATGGCTACACCTTC
cdr3_aa: CAISESGGFLNYGYTF

j_call: TRBJ2-3
clone_size: -
v_call: TRBV5-4
d_call: TRBD1
cdr3_nt: TGTGCCAGCAGCCCGGGACAGGGAACAGATACGCAGTATTTT
cdr3_aa: CASSPGQGTDTQYF

j_call: TRBJ1-2
clone_size: -
v_call: TRBV7-9
d_call: TRBD1
cdr3_nt: TGTGCCAGCAGCTTAGCAGGGGGCCATGGCTACACCTTC
cdr3_aa: CASSLAGGHGYTF

j_call: TRBJ2-3
clone_size: few
v_call: TRBV5-4
d_call: TRBD2
cdr3_nt: TGTGCCAGCAGCTTGGATTCTAGCGGGGTTTTCTCAGATACGCAGTATTTT
cdr3_aa: CASSLDSSGVFSDTQYF

j_call: TRBJ2-6
clone_size: -
v_call: TRBV4-1
d_call: -
cdr3_nt: TGCGCCAGCAGCCAAGGAGGGCGGTTCAACGTCCTGACTTTC
cdr3_aa: CASSQGGRFNVLTF

j_call: TRBJ2-1
clone_size: -
v_call: TRBV7-2
d_call: TRBD2
cdr3_nt: TGTGCCAGCAGCCGTACTAGCGGGGGCCCCAATGAGCAGTTCTTC
cdr3_aa: CASSRTSGGPNEQFF

j_call: TRBJ1-5
clone_size: -
v_call: TRBV18
d_call: TRBD1
cdr3_nt: TGTGCCAGCTCACCGCGGACAGGGGAGGGCAATCAGCCCCAGCATTTT
cdr3_aa: CASSPRTGEGNQPQHF

j_call: TRBJ1-6
clone_size: few
v_call: TRBV7-3
d_call: TRBD1
cdr3_nt: TGTGCCAGCAGCCCGGGGACAGGGATGGGTTCACCCCTCCACTTT
cdr3_aa: CASSPGTGMGSPLHF

j_call: TRBJ1-1
clone_size: once
v_call: TRBV28
d_call: -
cdr3_nt: TGTGCCAGCAGTTTAACGGGGGGCTGGGTTGGCACTGAAGCTTTCTTT
cdr3_aa: CASSLTGGWVGTEAFF

j_call: TRBJ2-5
clone_size: -
v_call: TRBV7-9
d_call: -
cdr3_nt: TGTGCCAGCAGCTTAGCAGGGGCCAGCGACGGGACCCAGTACTTC
cdr3_aa: CASSLAGASDGTQYF

j_call: TRBJ1-2
clone_size: -
v_call: TRBV4-2
d_call: TRBD1
cdr3_nt: TGTGCCAGCAGCTCCGGGACAGGGGGCGACTATGGCTACACCTTC
cdr3_aa: CASSSGTGGDYGYTF

j_call: TRBJ2-1
clone_size: -
v_call: TRBV7-3
d_call: TRBD2
cdr3_nt: TGTGCCAGCAGCTCAACGGTAGGGCTAGCGGGGGACAATGAGCAGTTCTTC
cdr3_aa: CASSSTVGLAGDNEQFF

j_call: TRBJ2-3
clone_size: -
v_call: TRBV6-6
d_call: -
cdr3_nt: TGTGCCAGCAGTTACGTAACACCAGATACGCAGTATTTT
cdr3_aa: CASSYVTPDTQYF

j_call: TRBJ2-1
clone_size: once
v_call: TRBV6-2/TRBV6-3
d_call: -
cdr3_nt: TGTGCCAGCAGTCTCGACTCCCCCGGGTGGAATGAGCAGTTCTTC
cdr3_aa: CASSLDSPGWNEQFF

j_call: TRBJ1-4
clone_size: -
v_call: TRBV29-1
d_call: TRBD1
cdr3_nt: TGCAGCGTTGGACAGGGTAATGAAAAACTGTTTTTT
cdr3_aa: CSVGQGNEKLFF

j_call: TRBJ2-3
clone_size: -
v_call: TRBV9
d_call: TRBD2
cdr3_nt: TGTGCCAGCAGCTTCGGGACTAGCGGGAGCACAGATACGCAGTATTTT
cdr3_aa: CASSFGTSGSTDTQYF

j_call: TRBJ2-3
clone_size: once
v_call: TRBV7-9
d_call: TRBD2
cdr3_nt: TGTGCCAGCAGCTCCCCGGGACTAGCGGGAGTGGTAGATACGCAGTATTTT
cdr3_aa: CASSSPGLAGVVDTQYF

j_call: TRBJ2-4
clone_size: -
v_call: TRBV19
d_call: TRBD1
cdr3_nt: TGTGCCAGTAGTAGGTCGGACAGGGGCGACATAGCCAAAAACATTCAGTACTTC
cdr3_aa: CASSRSDRGDIAKNIQYF

j_call: TRBJ2-3
clone_size: -
v_call: TRBV7-3
d_call: -
cdr3_nt: TGTGCCAGCAGCGTAATAGGCAGGCAGACCTACACAGATACGCAGTATTTT
cdr3_aa: CASSVIGRQTYTDTQYF

j_call: TRBJ2-5
clone_size: -
v_call: TRBV9
d_call: TRBD2
cdr3_nt: TGTGCCAGCAGCGTAGGTGGTAGCGGGAGCCCAGAGACCCAGTACTTC
cdr3_aa: CASSVGGSGSPETQYF

j_call: TRBJ1-6
clone_size: few
v_call: TRBV5-1
d_call: -
cdr3_nt: TGCGCCAGCAGCCCGCAGGGGCGTGGGGACTACTCACCCCTCCACTTT
cdr3_aa: CASSPQGRGDYSPLHF

j_call: TRBJ1-1
clone_size: -
v_call: TRBV27
d_call: TRBD1
cdr3_nt: TGTGCCAGCAGACGACAGGGAGTGAACACTGAAGCTTTCTTT
cdr3_aa: CASRRQGVNTEAFF

j_call: TRBJ2-2
clone_size: -
v_call: TRBV19
d_call: -
cdr3_nt: TGTGCCAGTAGTATGACAGGTTCCACCGGGGAGCTGTTTTTT
cdr3_aa: CASSMTGSTGELFF

j_call: TRBJ2-2
clone_size: -
v_call: TRBV29-1
d_call: -
cdr3_nt: TGCAGCGTTGTCGTCGAACCTGGGCAGGGGGGTACCGGGGAGCTGTTTTTT
cdr3_aa: CSVVVEPGQGGTGELFF

j_call: TRBJ1-1
clone_size: -
v_call: TRBV10-3
d_call: -
cdr3_nt: TGTGCCATCAGTGTACAGGGGAACACTGAAGCTTTCTTT
cdr3_aa: CAISVQGNTEAFF

j_call: TRBJ2-1
clone_size: -
v_call: TRBV5-1
d_call: TRBD1
cdr3_nt: TGCGCCAGCAGCCGGGGACAGGGGACGACCTACAATGAGCAGTTCTTC
cdr3_aa: CASSRGQGTTYNEQFF

j_call: TRBJ2-2
clone_size: many
v_call: TRBV6-4
d_call: -
cdr3_nt: TGTGCCAGCACTCAGGGGGGAGAAGCCGGGGAGCTGTTTTTT
cdr3_aa: CASTQGGEAGELFF

j_call: TRBJ2-1
clone_size: -
v_call: TRBV7-9
d_call: TRBD2
cdr3_nt: TGTGCCAGCAGCTTAGCTAGCCGGGGGGGTTGGTTAAATGAGCAGTTCTTC
cdr3_aa: CASSLASRGGWLNEQFF

j_call: TRBJ1-4
clone_size: -
v_call: TRBV7-9
d_call: TRBD1
cdr3_nt: TGTGCCAGCAGCTTAAGTCTGAGGGACAGAAGGAAGGAAAAACTGTTTTTT
cdr3_aa: CASSLSLRDRRKEKLFF

j_call: TRBJ2-5
clone_size: -
v_call: TRBV7-8
d_call: -
cdr3_nt: TGTGCCAGCAGCTTAGCCCGGTGGGGGCGGCAAGAGACCCAGTACTTC
cdr3_aa: CASSLARWGRQETQYF

j_call: TRBJ1-5
clone_size: -
v_call: TRBV20-1
d_call: -
cdr3_nt: TGCAGTGCTAGTGTGTGGAGGGCCGGCCAGCCCCAGCATTTT
cdr3_aa: CSASVWRAGQPQHF

j_call: TRBJ1-4
clone_size: -
v_call: TRBV7-9
d_call: -
cdr3_nt: TGTGCCAGCAGCTACGGGGGTGAAAAACTGTTTTTT
cdr3_aa: CASSYGGEKLFF

j_call: TRBJ1-2
clone_size: -
v_call: TRBV5-4
d_call: -
cdr3_nt: TGTGCCAGCAGCTTGGAGACAACCTATGGCTACACCTTC
cdr3_aa: CASSLETTYGYTF

j_call: TRBJ1-1
clone_size: -
v_call: TRBV18
d_call: -
cdr3_nt: TGTGCCAGCTCATTTATCTGGGGGGACACTGAAGCTTTCTTT
cdr3_aa: CASSFIWGDTEAFF

j_call: TRBJ2-2
clone_size: -
v_call: TRBV14
d_call: -
cdr3_nt: TGTGCCAGCAGCCAAGATTGGTGGGAGGAGACCACCGGGGAGCTGTTTTTT
cdr3_aa: CASSQDWWEETTGELFF

j_call: TRBJ1-1
clone_size: -
v_call: TRBV18
d_call: -
cdr3_nt: TGTGCCAGCTCACCACGAGAAATGAACACTGAAGCTTTCTTT
cdr3_aa: CASSPREMNTEAFF

j_call: TRBJ1-2
clone_size: once
v_call: TRBV21-1
d_call: -
cdr3_nt: TGTGCCAGCAGCGCCAGGTCAGGGGGCGATGGCTACACCTTC
cdr3_aa: CASSARSGGDGYTF

j_call: TRBJ2-4
clone_size: -
v_call: TRBV18
d_call: TRBD1
cdr3_nt: TGTGCCAGCTCCCACGGGACAGAAAACATTCAGTACTTC
cdr3_aa: CASSHGTENIQYF

j_call: TRBJ2-5
clone_size: once
v_call: TRBV2
d_call: TRBD1
cdr3_nt: TGTGCCAGCAGGGGGGGACAGGGGGCCTGGGAGACCCAGTACTTC
cdr3_aa: CASRGGQGAWETQYF

j_call: TRBJ2-3
clone_size: -
v_call: TRBV11-3
d_call: -
cdr3_nt: TGTGCCAGCAGCTTAGAACTTCGTTTCTCTTACACAGATACGCAGTATTTT
cdr3_aa: CASSLELRFSYTDTQYF